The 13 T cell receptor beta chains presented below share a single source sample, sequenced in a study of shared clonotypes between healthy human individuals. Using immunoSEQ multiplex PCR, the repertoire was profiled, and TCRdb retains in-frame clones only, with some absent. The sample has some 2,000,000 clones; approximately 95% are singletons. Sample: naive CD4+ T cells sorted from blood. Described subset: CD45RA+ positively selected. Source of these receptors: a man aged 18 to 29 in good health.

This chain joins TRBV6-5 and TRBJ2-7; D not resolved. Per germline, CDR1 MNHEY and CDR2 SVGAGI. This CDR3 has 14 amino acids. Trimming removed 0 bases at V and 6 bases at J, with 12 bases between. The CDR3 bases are TGTGCCAGCAGTTACTCGCCCCACTCGCCCGAGCAGTACTTC. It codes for CASSYSPHSPEQYF.

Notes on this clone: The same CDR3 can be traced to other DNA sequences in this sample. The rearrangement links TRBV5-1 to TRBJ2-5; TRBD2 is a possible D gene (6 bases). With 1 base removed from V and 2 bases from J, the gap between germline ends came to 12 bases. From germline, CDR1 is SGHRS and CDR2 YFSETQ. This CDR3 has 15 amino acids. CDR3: CASSLSSGRQETQYF. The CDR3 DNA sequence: TGCGCCAGCAGCTTGAGTAGCGGCCGGCAAGAGACCCAGTACTTC.

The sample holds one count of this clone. CDR3 sequence (DNA): TGTGCCAGTAGTAACGACAGGGCTAGTGAAAAACTGTTTTTT. It is translated as CASSNDRASEKLFF. J is TRBJ1-4 and V is TRBV19; 7 bases map to TRBD1. The V and J ends lost 4 bases and 7 bases, in that order; junction bases with no gene match: 6. The CDR3 length is 14 residues. The germline V gene has CDR1 LNHDA and CDR2 SQIVND (reference sequence).

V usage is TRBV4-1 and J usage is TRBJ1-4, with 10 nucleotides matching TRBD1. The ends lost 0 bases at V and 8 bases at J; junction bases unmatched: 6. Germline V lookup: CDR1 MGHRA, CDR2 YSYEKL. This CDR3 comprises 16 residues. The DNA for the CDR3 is TGCGCCAGCAGCCAAGATGGAGACAGGGGGCGGGAAAAACTGTTTTTT. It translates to CASSQDGDRGREKLFF.

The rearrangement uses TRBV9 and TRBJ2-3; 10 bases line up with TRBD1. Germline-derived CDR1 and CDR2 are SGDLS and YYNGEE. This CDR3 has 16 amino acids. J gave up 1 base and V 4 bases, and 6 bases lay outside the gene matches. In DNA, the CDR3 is TGTGCCAGCAGCCCCCATGGGACAGGGGGCACAGATACGCAGTATTTT. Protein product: CASSPHGTGGTDTQYF.

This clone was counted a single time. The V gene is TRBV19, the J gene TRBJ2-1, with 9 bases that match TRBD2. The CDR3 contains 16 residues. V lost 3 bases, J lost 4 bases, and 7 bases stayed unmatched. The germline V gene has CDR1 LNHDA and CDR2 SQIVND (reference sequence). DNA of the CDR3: TGTGCCAGTAGTATTTCTAGCGGGGCTAGTTACAATGAGCAGTTCTTC. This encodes CASSISSGASYNEQFF.

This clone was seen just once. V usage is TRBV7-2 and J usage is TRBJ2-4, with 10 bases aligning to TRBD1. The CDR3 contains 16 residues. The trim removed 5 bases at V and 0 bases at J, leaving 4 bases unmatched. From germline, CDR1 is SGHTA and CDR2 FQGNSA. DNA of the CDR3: TGTGCCAGCAGCCCGGGGACAGGGGTAGCCAAAAACATTCAGTACTTC. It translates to CASSPGTGVAKNIQYF.

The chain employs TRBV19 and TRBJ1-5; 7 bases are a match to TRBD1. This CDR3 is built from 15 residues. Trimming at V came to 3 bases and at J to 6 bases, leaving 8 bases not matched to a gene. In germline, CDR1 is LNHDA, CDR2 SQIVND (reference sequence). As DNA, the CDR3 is TGTGCCAGTAGTATCGACCAGGGGGAGGGTCAGCCCCAGCATTTT. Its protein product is CASSIDQGEGQPQHF.

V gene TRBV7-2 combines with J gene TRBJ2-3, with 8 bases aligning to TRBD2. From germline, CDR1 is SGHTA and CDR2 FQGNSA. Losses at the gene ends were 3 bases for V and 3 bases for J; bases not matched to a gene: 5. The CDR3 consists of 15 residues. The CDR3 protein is CASSFGGRWTDTQYF. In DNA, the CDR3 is TGTGCCAGCAGCTTCGGCGGGAGGTGGACAGATACGCAGTATTTT.

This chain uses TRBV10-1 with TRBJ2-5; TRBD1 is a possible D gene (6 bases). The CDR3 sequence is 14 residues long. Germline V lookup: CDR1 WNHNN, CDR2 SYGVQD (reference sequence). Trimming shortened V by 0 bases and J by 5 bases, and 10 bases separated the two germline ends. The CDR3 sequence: CASSESTGWETQYF. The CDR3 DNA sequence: TGCGCCAGCAGTGAGTCAACAGGGTGGGAGACCCAGTACTTC.

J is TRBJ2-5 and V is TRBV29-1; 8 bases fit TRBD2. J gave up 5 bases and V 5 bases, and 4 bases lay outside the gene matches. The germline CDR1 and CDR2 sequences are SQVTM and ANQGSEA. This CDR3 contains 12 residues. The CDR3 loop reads CSVFPGGETQYF. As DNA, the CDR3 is TGCAGCGTTTTTCCGGGGGGGGAGACCCAGTACTTC.

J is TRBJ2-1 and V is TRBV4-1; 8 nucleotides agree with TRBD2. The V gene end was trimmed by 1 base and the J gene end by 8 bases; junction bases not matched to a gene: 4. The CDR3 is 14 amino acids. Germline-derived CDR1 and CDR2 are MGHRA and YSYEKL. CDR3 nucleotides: TGCGCCAGCAGCCAAGCGACTAGCGAGCATGAGCAGTTCTTC. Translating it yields CASSQATSEHEQFF.

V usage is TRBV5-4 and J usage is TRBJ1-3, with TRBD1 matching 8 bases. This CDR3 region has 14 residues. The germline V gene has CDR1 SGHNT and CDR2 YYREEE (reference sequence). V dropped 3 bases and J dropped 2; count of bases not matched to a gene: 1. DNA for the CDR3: TGTGCCAGCAGCTCACAGGGGGCTGGAAACACCATATATTTT. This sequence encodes CASSSQGAGNTIYF.